These 21 T cell receptor beta chains share one sample of origin, sequenced in a study of blood T cell repertoires in COVID-19. Repertoires were generated with immunoSEQ multiplex PCR, while TCRdb's copy carries only in-frame clones and drops some. The sample yields 230,000 or so clones, roughly 89% seen once. Sequenced input: peripheral blood. The receptors shown here come from a woman aged 40 to 50 who had recovered from COVID-19.

About this clone itself: This sample includes further DNA sequences coding for the same CDR3. This chain links TRBV3-1 (or the pseudogene TRBV3-2) with TRBJ1-3; maybe TRBD1 (5 bases). CDR1 LGHDT and CDR2 YNNKEL come from the germline V gene (reference sequence). The CDR3 runs to 15 residues. V lost 1 base to trimming and J lost 2 bases, with 9 bases between them. The CDR3 protein is CASSQVLGAGNTIYF. The CDR3 nucleotides read TGTGCCAGCAGCCAAGTATTAGGGGCTGGAAACACCATATATTTT.

V is TRBV10-3 and J is TRBJ2-5; tentative D call: TRBD1 (5 bases). Trimming shortened V by 7 bases and J by 2 bases, and 8 bases separated the two germline ends. The CDR3 is 12 residues long. Germline V gene lookup returns CDR1 ENHRY and CDR2 SYGVKD. The CDR3 DNA is TGTGCCATCAAGGGGATTCAAGAGACCCAGTACTTC. The encoded protein is CAIKGIQETQYF.

This chain uses TRBV5-6 with TRBJ1-3; unclear D gene. Germline CDR1 and CDR2: SGHDT and YYEEEE. Trimming pared 1 base from V and 6 bases from J, leaving 11 bases between. The CDR3 runs to 14 residues. The CDR3 loop reads CASSLQAQTNTIYF. CDR3 nucleotide sequence: TGTGCCAGCAGCTTGCAGGCCCAGACAAACACCATATATTTT.

The rearrangement links TRBV19 to TRBJ2-1; 7 nucleotides match TRBD2. CDR3 length: 19 residues. Trimming removed 1 base from V and 8 bases from J; junction bases left unmatched: 20. Germline CDR1 and CDR2: LNHDA and SQIVND (reference sequence). CDR3 sequence: CASSIVSVGFAGVSHEQFF. Written as DNA, the CDR3 is TGTGCCAGTAGTATAGTATCGGTTGGCTTTGCGGGAGTCTCCCATGAGCAGTTCTTC.

This clone was found once. The genes are TRBV10-3 and TRBJ2-2; 7 bases fit TRBD2. The CDR3 is made up of 15 amino acids. Unmatched junction bases numbered 9, after V lost 11 bases and J lost 0 bases. Germline CDR1 is ENHRY and CDR2 is SYGVKD. In DNA, the CDR3 is TGTGCCGCAGACTCTAGCGGCTCGAACACCGGGGAGCTGTTTTTT. This translates into CAADSSGSNTGELFF.

CDR3 in amino acids: CASSLILGLATKWETQYF. For the CDR3, the DNA is TGTGCCAGCAGCTTAATTCTAGGACTAGCAACGAAGTGGGAGACCCAGTACTTC. The genes are TRBV7-6 and TRBJ2-5, with 8 bases identical to TRBD2. Per germline, CDR1 SGHVS and CDR2 FNYEAQ. V lost 2 bases and J lost 5; bases outside the gene matches: 16. There are 18 residues in the CDR3. The full variable domain, rest sourced from reference TRBV7-6 and TRBJ2-5, is GAGVSQSPRYKVTKRGQDVALRCDPISGHVSLYWYRQALGQGPEFLTYFNYEAQQDKSGLPNDRFSAERPEGSISTLTIQRTEQRDSAMYRCASSLILGLATKWETQYFGPGTRLLVL.

This sequence joins TRBV7-3 and TRBJ2-1; no definite D call. V was cut by 1 base and J by 8 bases, with 6 bases left in between. The CDR3 is 12 amino acids. Germline CDR1 SGHTA, CDR2 FQGTGA. The DNA of the CDR3 is TGTGCCAGCAGCTTAAGTGGAGATGAGCAGTTCTTC. This encodes CASSLSGDEQFF.

The chain employs TRBV5-1 and TRBJ2-5; D is possibly TRBD1 (7 bases). The germline V gene has CDR1 SGHRS and CDR2 YFSETQ. V lost 2 bases, J lost 5 bases, and 13 bases lay in between. The CDR3 runs 14 residues. This CDR3 reads CASSFGRGDETQYF. CDR3 coding DNA: TGCGCCAGCAGCTTCGGCAGGGGGGACGAGACCCAGTACTTC.

The chain recombines TRBV2 with TRBJ1-1; TRBD1 might be the D (5 bases). CDR3 length equals 13 residues. Germline CDR1 is SNHLY and CDR2 is FYNNEI. Trimming took off 5 bases at V and 5 bases at J, with 12 bases between the two ends. CDR3 sequence reads: CASSSRGRTEAFF. The CDR3 DNA reads as TGTGCCAGCAGTAGTCGGGGGAGGACTGAAGCTTTCTTT.

The genes are TRBV7-3 and TRBJ2-2; TRBD1 aligns across 7 bases. The CDR3 has 18 amino acids. Germline V lookup: CDR1 SGHTA, CDR2 FQGTGA. V shed 1 base, J shed 1 base, and the junction held 9 bases outside the gene matches. The CDR3 DNA follows: TGTGCCAGCAGCTTAAAGCCGACAGGGACCAAGAACACCGGGGAGCTGTTTTTT. Translation: CASSLKPTGTKNTGELFF.

The V gene is TRBV7-8, the J gene TRBJ2-7, with TRBD2 matching 8 bases. CDR1 and CDR2 (germline): SGHVS, FQNEAQ. The ends lost 1 base at V and 6 bases at J; junction bases unmatched: 17. There are 18 residues in the CDR3. CDR3 in DNA: TGTGCCAGCAGCTTAGGATCCAGCGGGAGAATGCTAGGCGCCGAGCAGTACGTC. This sequence encodes CASSLGSSGRMLGAEQYV.

The gene calls are TRBV29-1 and TRBJ2-1; no firm D call. CDR1 is SQVTM and CDR2 is ANQGSEA in the germline V gene. CDR3 length: 15 residues. V lost 4 bases and J 0 bases, leaving 13 bases between the germline ends. CDR3 amino acids: CSVVDGRSSYNEQFF. The CDR3 nucleotides read TGCAGCGTTGTCGACGGTCGGAGCTCCTACAATGAGCAGTTCTTC.

The chain links TRBV21-1 to TRBJ1-6. TRBV21-1 is a pseudogene. This CDR3 contains 14 residues. The CDR3 bases are TGTGCCAGCGAACGGGGGGATTCGGGGTCACCCCTCCACTTT. Protein: CASERGDSGSPLHF.

The chain uses TRBV5-1 and TRBJ2-5, with no clear D. The germline V gene has CDR1 SGHRS and CDR2 YFSETQ. V lost 0 bases, J lost 0 bases, and 9 bases lay in between. The CDR3 is made up of 15 amino acids. The CDR3: CASSLAIGDQETQYF. The CDR3 coding sequence is TGCGCCAGCAGCTTGGCCATCGGAGACCAAGAGACCCAGTACTTC.

This chain links TRBV14 with TRBJ1-2, with 8 bases matching TRBD1. The germline gives CDR1 SGHDN, CDR2 FVKESK. The CDR3 covers 14 residues. With 6 bases clipped from V and 6 bases from J, the junction kept 9 bases outside the gene matches. The CDR3, as DNA: TGTGCCAGCAGTGGAACCAGGGGGCACGATGGCTACACCTTC. Protein product: CASSGTRGHDGYTF.

This clone was observed a handful of times. The rearrangement links TRBV5-8 to TRBJ1-1; no firm D call. Germline-derived CDR1 and CDR2 are SGHTS and YDEGEE. V was trimmed by 2 bases and J by 7 bases, leaving 6 bases between them. This CDR3 comprises 11 residues. CDR3 in amino acids: CASSFRSEAFF. The CDR3 DNA reads TGTGCCAGCAGCTTTCGTAGTGAAGCTTTCTTT.

This chain links TRBV7-7 with TRBJ2-5, with D maybe TRBD1 (6 bases). CDR3 length: 15 residues. Between the trimmed V and J ends, which lost 5 bases and 5 bases, there was a span of 18 bases. Germline V gives CDR1 SSHAT, CDR2 FNYEAQ (reference sequence). CDR3 sequence (DNA): TGTGCCAGCAGCCCACGCCAGGGGACGGTGGAGACCCAGTACTTC. Translating it yields CASSPRQGTVETQYF.

The V and J genes are TRBV3-1 (or the pseudogene TRBV3-2) and TRBJ2-1, with 11 bases aligning to TRBD2. CDR1 is LGHDT, CDR2 YNNKEL, per germline (reference sequence). With V trimmed by 2 bases and J by 7 bases, 1 base remained unmatched. The CDR3 extends over 14 amino acids. CDR3: CASSQIAGGNEQFF. The CDR3 region has the DNA TGTGCCAGCAGCCAAATAGCGGGAGGGAATGAGCAGTTCTTC.

J is TRBJ2-3 and V is TRBV6-5; TRBD2 might be the D (6 bases). The V gene's germline CDR1 is MNHEY and CDR2 SVGAGI. V lost 2 bases, J lost 5 bases, and 14 bases lay in between. The CDR3 length is 15 residues. The DNA for the CDR3 is TGTGCCAGCAGTTACACCGGGGGTGGGGGAGATACGCAGTATTTT. It encodes CASSYTGGGGDTQYF.

The chain recombines TRBV10-3 with TRBJ1-5; D gene uncertain. The CDR3 totals 14 residues. The germline V gene encodes CDR1 ENHRY and CDR2 SYGVKD. V lost 4 bases and J lost 2, with 9 bases in between. This chain's CDR3 is CAISVDGGNQPQHF. CDR3 DNA sequence: TGTGCCATCAGTGTAGACGGGGGCAATCAGCCCCAGCATTTT.

The chain links TRBV19 to TRBJ1-1, with a weak D call TRBD1 (5 bases). Trimming shortened V by 3 bases and J by 1 base, and 6 bases separated the two germline ends. The CDR3 totals 13 residues. CDR1 is LNHDA, CDR2 SQIVND, per germline (reference sequence). The CDR3 DNA sequence: TGTGCCAGTAGTATTACAGGGAACACTGAAGCTTTCTTT. Its translation is CASSITGNTEAFF.